Shown below are 25 T cell receptor beta chains from a single sample sequenced in a study of blood T cell repertoires in COVID-19 (dated by TCRdb to 2020 to 2022). The library was prepared using the immunoSEQ multiplex PCR assay. What TCRdb holds here is the immuneACCESS table cut down to in-frame rearrangements. Part of the clones is not present; checked against another copy, under half of the missing clones reflect an unresolved V gene, and the others are unexplained. In this sample the table shows about 240,000 clones, more than 75% of which occur a single time. The ten top clones hold over 6% of the sample. Sequenced input: peripheral blood. These receptors all stem from a woman aged 70-85 years with active or convalescent COVID-19.

This clone was recorded a few times. This chain joins TRBV25-1 and TRBJ1-2; D is ambiguous. V lost 4 bases and J 7 bases, leaving 7 bases between the germline ends. This CDR3 has 11 residues. Germline V gene lookup returns CDR1 MGHDK and CDR2 SYGVNS. The CDR3 reads CASSALGGYTF. The CDR3 region has the DNA TGTGCCAGCAGTGCACTTGGTGGCTACACCTTC.

The V and J genes are TRBV6-6 and TRBJ1-6; D gene unclear. Germline CDR1 reads MNHNY; CDR2 reads SVGAGI (reference sequence). Trimming pared 2 bases from V and 5 bases from J, leaving 7 bases between. This CDR3 is 14 amino acids long. This chain's CDR3 is CASSYRENNSPLHF. The CDR3 nucleotides read TGTGCCAGCAGTTACAGGGAGAATAATTCACCCCTCCACTTT.

The chain links TRBV18 to TRBJ2-3, with 10 nucleotides matching TRBD2. The V gene end was trimmed by 3 bases and the J gene end by 4 bases; junction bases not matched to a gene: 7. Germline CDR1 KGHSH, CDR2 LQKENI. There are 16 residues in the CDR3. This chain's CDR3 is CASSPLAGAGADTQYF. The CDR3 DNA reads TGTGCCAGCTCACCCCTAGCGGGGGCGGGAGCAGATACGCAGTATTTT.

This clone occurred once. The chain links TRBV15 to TRBJ1-2, with a tentative D call TRBD1 (6 bases). Germline V lookup: CDR1 LNHNV, CDR2 YYDKDF (reference sequence). This CDR3 region has 14 residues. V lost 3 bases, J lost 2 bases, and 10 bases lay in between. This CDR3 is CATSSGTSNYGYTF. In DNA form, the CDR3 reads TGTGCCACCAGCAGTGGGACATCGAACTATGGCTACACCTTC.

This clone has more than one count but fewer than ten. V gene TRBV6-2 or TRBV6-3 combines with J gene TRBJ2-1; D gene uncertain. The CDR3 extends over 14 amino acids. V was clipped by 5 bases and J by 7 bases, with 15 bases between them. The germline V gene has CDR1 MNHEY and CDR2 SVGEGT. For the CDR3, the DNA is TGTGCCAGCAGTACTGATGAAGTGGTAAATGAGCAGTTCTTC. It encodes CASSTDEVVNEQFF.

The chain combines TRBV5-6 with TRBJ2-4, with D possibly matching TRBD1 (5 bases). V was pared by 3 bases and J by 3 bases, with 16 bases between. CDR1 is SGHDT and CDR2 is YYEEEE in the germline V gene. The CDR3 is made up of 16 amino acids. CDR3 sequence (DNA): TGTGCCAGCAGCTGGACACTTCAAAAGGGCAAAAACATTCAGTACTTC. This sequence encodes CASSWTLQKGKNIQYF.

The rearrangement joins TRBV20-1 to TRBJ2-7, with a tentative D call TRBD2 (5 bases). V lost 3 bases and J lost 0, with 15 bases in between. The V gene's germline CDR1 is DFQATT and CDR2 SNEGSKA (reference sequence). The CDR3 runs to 15 residues. The CDR3 coding sequence is TGCAGTGCTAGTAGCGCCGAGCCTAGCTCCTACGAGCAGTACTTC. Amino acids: CSASSAEPSSYEQYF.

This sequence joins TRBV3-1 (or the pseudogene TRBV3-2) and TRBJ2-5; D call uncertain. The CDR3 covers 13 residues. Trimming pared 0 bases from V and 5 bases from J, leaving 7 bases between. The germline V gene encodes CDR1 LGHDT and CDR2 YNNKEL (reference sequence). CDR3 DNA: TGTGCCAGCAGCCAAGATGGAGTGGAGACCCAGTACTTC. It specifies CASSQDGVETQYF.

The chain employs TRBV4-3 and TRBJ2-5, with 9 bases that match TRBD2. The CDR3 spans 15 residues. With 1 base clipped from V and 4 bases from J, the junction kept 4 bases outside the gene matches. The V gene's germline CDR1 is LGHNA and CDR2 YSLEER. For the CDR3, the DNA is TGCGCCAGCAGCCAAGGTGGGACTAGCCGAGAGACCCAGTACTTC. This encodes CASSQGGTSRETQYF.

The chain uses TRBV27 and TRBJ2-7; a possible D gene is TRBD1 (5 bases). Trimming cost V 5 bases and J 4 bases, with 18 bases left between them. The CDR3 has 15 amino acids. Germline CDR1 and CDR2: MNHEY and SMNVEV (reference sequence). The CDR3 coding sequence is TGTGCCAGCAGTCCTCGGACAAGACTGGTTTACGAGCAGTACTTC. Translation gives CASSPRTRLVYEQYF.

This chain joins TRBV11-2 and TRBJ2-7; D gene ambiguous. Trimming removed 2 bases at V and 6 bases at J, with 8 bases between. This CDR3 contains 12 residues. CDR1 is SGHAT, CDR2 FQNNGV, per germline. The CDR3 DNA follows: TGTGCCAGCAGCTTAAGATCCGGCGAGCAGTACTTC. It yields the protein CASSLRSGEQYF.

The rearrangement uses TRBV7-2 and TRBJ2-5; D possibly corresponds to TRBD1 (7 bases). The CDR3 is 14 amino acids. CDR1 and CDR2 from the germline V gene are SGHTA and FQGNSA. V was cut by 3 bases and J by 1 base, with 9 bases left in between. The CDR3 loop is CASSFQGGQETQYF. The CDR3 DNA is TGTGCCAGCAGCTTCCAGGGGGGCCAAGAGACCCAGTACTTC.

There are a few counts of this clone. This sequence joins TRBV5-8 and TRBJ2-5; 7 bases line up with TRBD1. This CDR3 is 14 amino acids long. Unmatched junction bases numbered 3, after V lost 3 bases and J lost 1 base. The germline gives CDR1 SGHTS, CDR2 YDEGEE. In DNA, the CDR3 is TGTGCCAGCAGCTCGGGACAGCTCCAAGAGACCCAGTACTTC. The encoded protein is CASSSGQLQETQYF.

The genes are TRBV3-1 (or the pseudogene TRBV3-2) and TRBJ1-1; D is uncertain. There are 12 residues in the CDR3. The germline CDR1 and CDR2 sequences are LGHDT and YNNKEL (reference sequence). Trimming pared 3 bases from V and 4 bases from J, leaving 6 bases between. CDR3 DNA: TGTGCCAGCAGCCAGGAGGGCACTGAAGCTTTCTTT. Amino acids: CASSQEGTEAFF.

The V and J genes are TRBV19 and TRBJ2-7; tentative D call: TRBD2 (6 bases). Germline V gene data show CDR1 as LNHDA and CDR2 as SQIVND (reference sequence). The CDR3 has 14 amino acids. Trimming pared 5 bases from V and 0 bases from J, leaving 11 bases between. CDR3 loop: CASSLTTSSYEQYF. Written as DNA, the CDR3 is TGTGCCAGTAGTCTCACGACTAGCTCCTACGAGCAGTACTTC.

This chain joins TRBV6-5 and TRBJ2-3, with D unresolved. Trimming took off 5 bases at V and 6 bases at J, with 15 bases between the two ends. The V gene's germline CDR1 is MNHEY and CDR2 SVGAGI. The CDR3 has 14 amino acids. In DNA, the CDR3 is TGTGCCAGCAGTCCCCGGGTTCTCATTGATACGCAGTATTTT. Protein product: CASSPRVLIDTQYF.

V usage is TRBV21-1 and J usage is TRBJ2-1; the table assigns TRBD1, which was not confirmed against the DNA. TRBV21-1 constitutes a pseudogene. There are 16 residues in the CDR3. The CDR3 region is CASSKRKTVGGNEQFF. CDR3 nucleotides: TGTGCCAGCAGCAAACGAAAGACAGTTGGTGGGAATGAGCAGTTCTTC.

The chain employs TRBV7-2 and TRBJ2-3; D possibly corresponds to TRBD2 (5 bases). Trimming removed 5 bases at V and 0 bases at J, with 15 bases between. The CDR3 spans 16 residues. Germline CDR1 is SGHTA and CDR2 is FQGNSA. CDR3 protein: CASSRYGIGSTDTQYF. In DNA form, the CDR3 reads TGTGCCAGCAGCCGGTACGGGATAGGTAGCACAGATACGCAGTATTTT.

The gene calls are TRBV24-1 and TRBJ2-2, with D unclear. V was cut by 3 bases and J by 3 bases, with 19 bases left in between. This CDR3 has 18 residues. Germline values: CDR1 KGHDR, CDR2 SFDVKD. The CDR3 DNA follows: TGTGCCACCAGTGATCCCGCTCAGACCCCTGGGCACACCGGGGAGCTGTTTTTT. The encoded protein is CATSDPAQTPGHTGELFF.

The chain links TRBV29-1 to TRBJ2-7, with D tentatively TRBD2 (6 bases). Germline V gene sequence: CDR1 SQVTM, CDR2 ANQGSEA. The CDR3 consists of 13 residues. Trimming pared 4 bases from V and 0 bases from J, leaving 10 bases between. The CDR3 DNA reads as TGCAGCGTTGGACACGGGAGCTCCTACGAGCAGTACTTC. Its translation: CSVGHGSSYEQYF.

This rearrangement joins TRBV6-6 to TRBJ1-1; D not certain. The CDR3 runs to 13 residues. V was clipped by 5 bases and J by 4 bases, with 11 bases between them. CDR1 is MNHNY, CDR2 SVGAGI, per germline (reference sequence). CDR3 sequence: CASSLGGTTEAFF. In nucleotides, the CDR3 is TGTGCCAGCAGTCTCGGCGGCACCACTGAAGCTTTCTTT.

CDR3: CASSLGELYGYTF. DNA for the CDR3: TGTGCCAGCTCCCTAGGAGAGCTTTATGGCTACACCTTC. The chain has TRBV18 and TRBJ1-2, with D uncertain. V dropped 6 bases and J dropped 5 bases, with 13 bases sitting between them. Germline-derived CDR1 and CDR2 are KGHSH and LQKENI. The CDR3 is 13 amino acids.

The V call is TRBV24-1, the J call TRBJ2-3, with D possibly TRBD1 on 6 matching bases. Germline CDR1 KGHDR, CDR2 SFDVKD. Trimming took 6 bases from V and 1 from J, leaving 7 bases between them. The CDR3 loop spans 13 amino acids. The CDR3 sequence is CATSHRGTDTQYF. Here the CDR3 DNA reads TGTGCCACCAGTCACAGGGGCACAGATACGCAGTATTTT.

This chain links TRBV19 with TRBJ1-3; TRBD1 might be the D (6 bases). Trimming removed 9 bases at V and 2 bases at J, with 11 bases between. Germline lookup yields CDR1 LNHDA and CDR2 SQIVND (reference sequence). The CDR3 loop spans 13 amino acids. The CDR3 coding sequence is TGTGCCAGCCGGGACACGACTGGAAACACCATATATTTT. Protein product: CASRDTTGNTIYF.

Here the CDR3 DNA reads TGTGCCAGCAGCTCTAACACAGGGTTAGAGACCCAGTACTTC. Protein: CASSSNTGLETQYF. The chain has TRBV5-6 and TRBJ2-5, with a tentative D call TRBD1 (6 bases). The V and J ends lost 3 bases and 4 bases respectively, with 13 bases between them. This CDR3 is 14 amino acids long. Germline V gene sequence: CDR1 SGHDT, CDR2 YYEEEE.